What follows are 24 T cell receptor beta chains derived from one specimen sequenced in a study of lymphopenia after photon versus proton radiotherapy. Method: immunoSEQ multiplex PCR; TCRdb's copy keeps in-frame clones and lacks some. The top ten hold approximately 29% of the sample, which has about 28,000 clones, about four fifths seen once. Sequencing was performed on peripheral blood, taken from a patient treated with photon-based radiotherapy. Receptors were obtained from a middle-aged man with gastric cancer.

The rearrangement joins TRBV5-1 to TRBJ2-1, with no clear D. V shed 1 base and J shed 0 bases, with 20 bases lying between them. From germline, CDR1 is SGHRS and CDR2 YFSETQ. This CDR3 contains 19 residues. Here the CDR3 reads CASSLKVGESPSSYNEQFF. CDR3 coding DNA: TGCGCCAGCAGCTTGAAGGTCGGCGAGAGCCCTAGCTCCTACAATGAGCAGTTCTTC.

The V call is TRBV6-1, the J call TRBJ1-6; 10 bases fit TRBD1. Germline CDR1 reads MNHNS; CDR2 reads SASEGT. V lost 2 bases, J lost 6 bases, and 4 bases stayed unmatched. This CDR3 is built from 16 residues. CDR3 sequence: CASSESGQGINSPLHF. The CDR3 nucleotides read TGTGCCAGCAGTGAATCGGGACAGGGGATTAATTCACCCCTCCACTTT.

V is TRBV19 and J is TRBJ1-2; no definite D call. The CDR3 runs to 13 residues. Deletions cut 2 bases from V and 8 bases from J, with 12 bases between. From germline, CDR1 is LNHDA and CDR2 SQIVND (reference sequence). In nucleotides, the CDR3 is TGTGCCAGTAGTATACTCCCATGGGAAGGCTACACCTTC. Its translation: CASSILPWEGYTF.

CDR3 DNA: TGTGCCAGCAGTGAGGAGTATCAGCCCCAGCATTTT. Amino acids: CASSEEYQPQHF. The chain uses TRBV2 and TRBJ1-5; D not certain. The germline V gene has CDR1 SNHLY and CDR2 FYNNEI. V lost 3 bases, J lost 5 bases, and 5 bases lay in between. The CDR3 runs to 12 residues.

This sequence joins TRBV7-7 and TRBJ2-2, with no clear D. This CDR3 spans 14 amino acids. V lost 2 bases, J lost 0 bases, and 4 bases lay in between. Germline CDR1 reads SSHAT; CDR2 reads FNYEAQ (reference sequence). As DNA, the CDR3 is TGTGCCAGCAGCTTATTTCCGAACACCGGGGAGCTGTTTTTT. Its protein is CASSLFPNTGELFF.

The CDR3 loop is CASNSGPHTDTQYF. The CDR3 DNA reads as TGTGCCAGTAATTCAGGACCTCACACAGATACGCAGTATTTT. The chain joins TRBV19 to TRBJ2-3; D remains unclear. Germline V gene data show CDR1 as LNHDA and CDR2 as SQIVND (reference sequence). The CDR3 spans 14 residues. Trimming took off 7 bases at V and 2 bases at J, with 13 bases between the two ends.

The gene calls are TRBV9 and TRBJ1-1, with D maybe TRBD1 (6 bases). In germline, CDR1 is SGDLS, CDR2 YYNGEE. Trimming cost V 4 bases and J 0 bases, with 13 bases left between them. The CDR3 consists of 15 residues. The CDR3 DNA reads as TGTGCCAGCAGCTTCCGAGGGGGAATGAACACTGAAGCTTTCTTT. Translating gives CASSFRGGMNTEAFF.

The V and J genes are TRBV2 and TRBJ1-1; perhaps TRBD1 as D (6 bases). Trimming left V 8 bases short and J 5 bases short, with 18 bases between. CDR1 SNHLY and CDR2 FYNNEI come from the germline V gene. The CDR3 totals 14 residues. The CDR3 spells CASQRGGAQTEAFF. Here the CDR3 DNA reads TGTGCCAGCCAACGGGGGGGGGCGCAAACTGAAGCTTTCTTT. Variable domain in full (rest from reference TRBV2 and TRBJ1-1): EPEVTQTPSHQVTQMGQEVILRCVPISNHLYFYWYRQILGQKVEFLVSFYNNEISEKSEIFDDQFSVERPDGSNFTLKIRSTKLEDSAMYFCASQRGGAQTEAFFGQGTRLTVV.

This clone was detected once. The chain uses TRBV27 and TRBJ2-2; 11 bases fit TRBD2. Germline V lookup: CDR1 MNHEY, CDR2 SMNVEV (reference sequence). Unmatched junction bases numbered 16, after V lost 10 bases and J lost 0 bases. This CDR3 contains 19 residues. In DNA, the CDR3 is TGTGCCACCCACTCCGGGCTAGCGGGGGGACTAACGAACACCGGGGAGCTGTTTTTT. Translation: CATHSGLAGGLTNTGELFF.

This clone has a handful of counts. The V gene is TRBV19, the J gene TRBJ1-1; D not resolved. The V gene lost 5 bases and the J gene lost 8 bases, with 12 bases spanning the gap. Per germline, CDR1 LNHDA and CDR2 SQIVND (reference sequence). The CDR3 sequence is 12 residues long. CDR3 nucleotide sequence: TGTGCCAGTAGTGTTTATGACGGCGAAGCTTTCTTT. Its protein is CASSVYDGEAFF.

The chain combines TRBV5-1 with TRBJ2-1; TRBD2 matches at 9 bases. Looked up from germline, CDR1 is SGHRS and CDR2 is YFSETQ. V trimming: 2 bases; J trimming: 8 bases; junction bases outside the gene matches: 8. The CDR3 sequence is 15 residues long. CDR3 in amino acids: CASSFSGGFGDEQFF. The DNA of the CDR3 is TGCGCCAGCAGCTTTAGCGGGGGTTTTGGAGATGAGCAGTTCTTC.

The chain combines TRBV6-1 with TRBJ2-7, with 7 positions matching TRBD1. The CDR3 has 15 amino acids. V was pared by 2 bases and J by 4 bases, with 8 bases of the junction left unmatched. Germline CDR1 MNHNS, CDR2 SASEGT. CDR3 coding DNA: TGTGCCAGCAGTGAAATAGGGACAGTACTATACGAGCAGTACGTC. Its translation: CASSEIGTVLYEQYV.

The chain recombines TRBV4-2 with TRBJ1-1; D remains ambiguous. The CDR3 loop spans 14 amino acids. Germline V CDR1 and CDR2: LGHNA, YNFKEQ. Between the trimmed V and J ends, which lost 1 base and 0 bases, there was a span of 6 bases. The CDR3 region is CASSQGFMNTEAFF. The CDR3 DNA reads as TGTGCCAGCAGCCAAGGTTTTATGAACACTGAAGCTTTCTTT.

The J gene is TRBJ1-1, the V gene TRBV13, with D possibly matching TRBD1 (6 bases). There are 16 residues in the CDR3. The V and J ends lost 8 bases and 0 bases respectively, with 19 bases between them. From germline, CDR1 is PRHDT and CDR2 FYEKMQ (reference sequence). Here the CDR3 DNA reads TGTGCCAGCGTACGGGGGGCGGTTGGGATGAACACTGAAGCTTTCTTT. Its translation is CASVRGAVGMNTEAFF.

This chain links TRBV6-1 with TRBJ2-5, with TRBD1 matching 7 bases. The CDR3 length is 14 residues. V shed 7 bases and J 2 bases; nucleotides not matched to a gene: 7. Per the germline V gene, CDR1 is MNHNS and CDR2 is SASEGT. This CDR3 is CASTRDSPQETQYF. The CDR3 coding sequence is TGTGCCAGCACCCGGGACAGTCCACAAGAGACCCAGTACTTC.

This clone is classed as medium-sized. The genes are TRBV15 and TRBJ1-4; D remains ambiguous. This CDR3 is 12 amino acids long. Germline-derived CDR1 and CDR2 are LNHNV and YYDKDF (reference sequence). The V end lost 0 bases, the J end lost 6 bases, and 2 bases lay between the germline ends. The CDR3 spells CATSREDEKLFF. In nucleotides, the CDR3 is TGTGCCACCAGCAGAGAAGATGAAAAACTGTTTTTT.

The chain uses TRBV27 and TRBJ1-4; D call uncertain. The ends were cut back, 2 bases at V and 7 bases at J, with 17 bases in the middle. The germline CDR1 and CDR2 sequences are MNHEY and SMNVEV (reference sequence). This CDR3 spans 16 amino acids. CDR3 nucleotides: TGTGCCAGCAGTTTAAGCGGAGGGCAATGGGCTGAAAAACTGTTTTTT. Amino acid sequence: CASSLSGGQWAEKLFF.

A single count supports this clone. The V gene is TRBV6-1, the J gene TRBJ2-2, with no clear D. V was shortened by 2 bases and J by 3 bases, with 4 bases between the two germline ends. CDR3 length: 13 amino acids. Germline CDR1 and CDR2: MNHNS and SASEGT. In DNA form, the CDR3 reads TGTGCCAGCAGTGAAATAGACACCGGGGAGCTGTTTTTT. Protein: CASSEIDTGELFF.

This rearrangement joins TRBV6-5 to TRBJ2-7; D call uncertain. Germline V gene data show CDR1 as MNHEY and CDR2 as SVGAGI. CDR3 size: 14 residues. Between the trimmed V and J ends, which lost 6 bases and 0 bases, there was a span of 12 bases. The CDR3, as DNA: TGTGCCAGCAGGCCCACAATGAACTCCTACGAGCAGTACGTC. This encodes CASRPTMNSYEQYV.

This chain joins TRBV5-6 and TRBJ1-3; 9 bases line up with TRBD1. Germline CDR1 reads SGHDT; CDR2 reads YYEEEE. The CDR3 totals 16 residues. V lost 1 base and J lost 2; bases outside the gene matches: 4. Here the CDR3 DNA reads TGTGCCAGCAGCTTGAGGACAGGGGTGCCTGGAAACACCATATATTTT. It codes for CASSLRTGVPGNTIYF. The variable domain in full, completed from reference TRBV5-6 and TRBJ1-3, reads DAGVTQSPTHLIKTRGQQVTLRCSPKSGHDTVSWYQQALGQGPQFIFQYYEEEERQRGNFPDRFSGHQFPNYSSELNVNALLLGDSALYLCASSLRTGVPGNTIYFGEGSWLTVV.

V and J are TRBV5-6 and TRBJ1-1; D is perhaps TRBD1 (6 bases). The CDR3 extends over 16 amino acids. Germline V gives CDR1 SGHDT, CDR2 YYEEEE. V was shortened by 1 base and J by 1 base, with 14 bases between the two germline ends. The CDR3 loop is CASSLFGGAQNTEAFF. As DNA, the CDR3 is TGTGCCAGCAGCTTGTTTGGGGGGGCGCAGAACACTGAAGCTTTCTTT. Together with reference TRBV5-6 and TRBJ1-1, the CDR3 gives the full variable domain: DAGVTQSPTHLIKTRGQQVTLRCSPKSGHDTVSWYQQALGQGPQFIFQYYEEEERQRGNFPDRFSGHQFPNYSSELNVNALLLGDSALYLCASSLFGGAQNTEAFFGQGTRLTVV.

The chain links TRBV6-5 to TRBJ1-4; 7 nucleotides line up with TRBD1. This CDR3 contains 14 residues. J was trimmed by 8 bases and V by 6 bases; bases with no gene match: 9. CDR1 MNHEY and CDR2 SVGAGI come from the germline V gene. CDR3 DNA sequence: TGTGCCAGCAGCTCGACAGGGCTAGGGGAAAAACTGTTTTTT. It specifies CASSSTGLGEKLFF.

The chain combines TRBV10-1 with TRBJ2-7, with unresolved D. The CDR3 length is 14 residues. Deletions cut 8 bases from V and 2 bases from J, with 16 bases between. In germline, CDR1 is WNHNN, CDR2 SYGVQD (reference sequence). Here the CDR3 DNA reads TGCGCCAGCTCAAAGGATCAGTCGGCCTACGAGCAGTACTTC. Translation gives CASSKDQSAYEQYF.

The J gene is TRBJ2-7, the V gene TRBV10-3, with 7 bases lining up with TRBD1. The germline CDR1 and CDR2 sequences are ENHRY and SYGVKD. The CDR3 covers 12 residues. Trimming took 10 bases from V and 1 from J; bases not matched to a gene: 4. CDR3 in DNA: TGTGCCACCGGGACAGATTCCTACGAGCAGTACGTC. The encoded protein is CATGTDSYEQYV.